In its sample, the clone carrying this T cell receptor beta chain was seen a few times. This entry comes from a study of T cell repertoires in cytomegalovirus infection. V lost 3 bases, J lost 0 bases, and 21 bases lay in between. The CDR3 length is 18 residues. Using its own MiXCR run on the reads, TCRdb lists one record per CDR3 protein. In the table there are just under 550,000 distinct CDR3 sequences, about 26% of which are singletons. The chain joins TRBV12-3 or TRBV12-4 to TRBJ2-7, with D perhaps TRBD2 (6 bases). The sequenced sample was PBMCs. The clonotype comes from a human donor in good health (CMV status not recorded). Some clones in this sample may be carry-over from other donors' samples. CDR3 in amino acids: CASSFFGSGLPSSYEQYF. The CDR3 DNA reads TGTGCCAGCAGTTTCTTCGGGTCGGGACTCCCCAGCTCCTACGAGCAGTACTTC.